A single sample is the source of the 14 T cell receptor beta chains below, sequenced in a study of cytomegalovirus exposure and HLA in healthy donors. PCR amplification relied on 60 Vbeta primers (plus 13 Jbeta primers). Here immunoSEQ multiplex PCR was the method, and the copy in TCRdb shows in-frame clones only, minus some. The table gives more than 50,000 clones; the top ten clones make up approximately 7% of it. The sequencing sample was made of PBMCs. The receptors originated from a woman aged 35 to 49 in good health and CMV-seronegative.

This rearrangement joins TRBV28 to TRBJ2-6; D might be TRBD2 (5 bases). The germline V gene has CDR1 MDHEN and CDR2 SYDVKM. V was pared by 3 bases and J by 3 bases, with 12 bases between. This CDR3 is built from 16 residues. The CDR3 region is CASSFKRGRGANVLTF. DNA for the CDR3: TGTGCCAGCAGTTTCAAAAGAGGGCGTGGGGCCAACGTCCTGACTTTC.

A remark on this clone: No conserved phenylalanine or tryptophan ends this CDR3, so it is likely a read error. The chain uses TRBV7-9 and TRBJ2-7; 12 positions agree with TRBD2. V lost 1 base to trimming and J lost 6 bases; unmatched junction nucleotides: 1. Germline CDR1 reads SEHNR; CDR2 reads FQNEAQ (reference sequence). The CDR3 contains 14 residues. The DNA of the CDR3 is TGTGCCAGCAGCTTAGGGGGACTAGCGGGCGAGCAGTACCTC. It is translated as CASSLGGLAGEQYL.

The rearrangement uses TRBV18 and TRBJ1-2; the match to TRBD1 covers 8 bases. The germline V gene has CDR1 KGHSH and CDR2 LQKENI. This CDR3 is 15 amino acids long. V dropped 3 bases and J dropped 3; count of bases not matched to a gene: 6. The CDR3 DNA sequence: TGTGCCAGCTCACCCAGGCAGGGGGCCGACTATGGCTACACCTTC. Its protein product is CASSPRQGADYGYTF.

CDR3 sequence reads: CASSLGAWLAESTDTQYF. The CDR3 bases are TGCGCCAGCAGCTTGGGGGCCTGGCTAGCGGAGAGCACAGATACGCAGTATTTT. This chain uses TRBV5-1 with TRBJ2-3; the match to TRBD2 covers 7 bases. Germline V CDR1 and CDR2: SGHRS, YFSETQ. The V gene end was trimmed by 0 bases and the J gene end by 0 bases; junction bases not matched to a gene: 10. The CDR3 length is 18 residues.

V gene TRBV6-5 combines with J gene TRBJ1-6; maybe TRBD1 (5 bases). CDR1 and CDR2 (germline): MNHEY, SVGAGI. CDR3 size: 14 residues. Trimming left V 2 bases short and J 6 bases short, with 8 bases between. The CDR3 loop reads CASSYRQGNSPLHF. The CDR3 DNA follows: TGTGCCAGCAGTTACAGGCAGGGTAATTCACCCCTCCACTTT.

The gene calls are TRBV10-3 and TRBJ2-7; the D gene is possibly TRBD2 (6 bases). Deletions cut 7 bases from V and 0 bases from J, with 13 bases between. The CDR3 consists of 14 residues. Germline lookup yields CDR1 ENHRY and CDR2 SYGVKD. In DNA, the CDR3 is TGTGCCATCATGCCGGTAGCGGACTCCTACGAGCAGTACTTC. This codes for CAIMPVADSYEQYF.

The chain joins TRBV19 to TRBJ1-6; 10 positions agree with TRBD1. From germline, CDR1 is LNHDA and CDR2 SQIVND (reference sequence). V trimming: 9 bases; J trimming: 9 bases; junction bases outside the gene matches: 11. The CDR3 consists of 15 residues. The CDR3 nucleotides read TGTGCCAGCACCCCAAGGGGACAGGGGACTTCACCCCTCCACTTT. Translated, it gives CASTPRGQGTSPLHF.

The V and J genes are TRBV18 and TRBJ1-2, with 7 bases that match TRBD1. V was clipped by 1 base and J by 4 bases; unmatched bases: 6. This CDR3 is 15 amino acids long. The germline V gene encodes CDR1 KGHSH and CDR2 LQKENI. CDR3 protein: CASSPLETGLYGYTF. The CDR3 coding sequence is TGTGCCAGCTCACCACTTGAGACAGGGCTCTATGGCTACACCTTC.

The chain couples TRBV30 to TRBJ1-4, with unresolved D. The CDR3 loop spans 17 amino acids. V was shortened by 2 bases and J by 5 bases, with 21 bases between the two germline ends. From germline, CDR1 is GTSNPN and CDR2 SVGIG (reference sequence). The CDR3 protein is CAWSLSVLLDKNEKLFF. CDR3 DNA: TGTGCCTGGAGTCTCTCAGTCTTGTTAGACAAGAATGAAAAACTGTTTTTT. Full variable domain (rest looked up from reference TRBV30 and TRBJ1-4): SQTIHQWPATLVQPVGSPLSLECTVEGTSNPNLYWYRQAAGRGLQLLFYSVGIGQISSEVPQNLSASRPQDRQFILSSKKLLLSDSGFYLCAWSLSVLLDKNEKLFFGSGTQLSVL.

The chain's CDR3 is CASSQTPSDQETQYF. Written as DNA, the CDR3 is TGCGCCAGCAGCCAAACCCCTAGCGACCAAGAGACCCAGTACTTC. The chain joins TRBV5-1 to TRBJ2-5; D possibly corresponds to TRBD2 (6 bases). The length of the CDR3 is 15 residues. V lost 4 bases to trimming and J lost 0 bases, with 13 bases between them. Germline V gene lookup returns CDR1 SGHRS and CDR2 YFSETQ.

This chain connects TRBV4-3 to TRBJ1-5, with D possibly being TRBD1 (5 bases). Trimming stripped 0 bases from V and 4 bases from J, with 13 bases between. Germline lookup yields CDR1 LGHNA and CDR2 YSLEER. The CDR3 has 16 amino acids. The CDR3 nucleotides are TGCGCCAGCAGCCAAGATGGGCAGGGCACTAATCAGCCCCAGCATTTT. As protein: CASSQDGQGTNQPQHF.

The chain couples TRBV7-6 to TRBJ2-2; the match to TRBD2 covers 9 bases. J was trimmed by 7 bases and V by 1 base; bases with no gene match: 13. CDR3 length: 18 amino acids. The germline CDR1 and CDR2 sequences are SGHVS and FNYEAQ. As DNA, the CDR3 is TGTGCCAGCAGCTTAGAGGGACTAGCTTCGATACATGGCGGGGAGCTGTTTTTT. Translated, it gives CASSLEGLASIHGGELFF.

The chain uses TRBV14 and TRBJ2-1, with TRBD2 identical over 16 bases. CDR1 and CDR2 (germline): SGHDN, FVKESK. This CDR3 is 21 amino acids long. The ends lost 3 bases at V and 8 bases at J; junction bases unmatched: 19. The CDR3 reads CASSHTYGTSGRAKAGDEQFF. CDR3 coding DNA: TGTGCCAGCAGCCATACATACGGGACTAGCGGGAGGGCGAAGGCGGGAGATGAGCAGTTCTTC.

This rearrangement joins TRBV18 to TRBJ1-1, with TRBD1 matching over 8 bases. The germline V gene has CDR1 KGHSH and CDR2 LQKENI. V lost 0 bases, J lost 5 bases, and 2 bases stayed unmatched. This CDR3 comprises 14 residues. CDR3 region: CASSPPQGGTEAFF. The DNA of the CDR3 is TGTGCCAGCTCACCACCACAGGGGGGGACTGAAGCTTTCTTT.